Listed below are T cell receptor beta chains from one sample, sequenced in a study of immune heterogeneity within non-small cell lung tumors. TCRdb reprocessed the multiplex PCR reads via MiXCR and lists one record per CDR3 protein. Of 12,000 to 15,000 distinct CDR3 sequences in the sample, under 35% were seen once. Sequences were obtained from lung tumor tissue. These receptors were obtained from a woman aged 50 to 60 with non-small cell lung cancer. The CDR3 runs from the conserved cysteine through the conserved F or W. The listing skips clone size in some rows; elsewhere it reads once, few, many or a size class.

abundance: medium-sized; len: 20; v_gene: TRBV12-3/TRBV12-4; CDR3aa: CASSPVRTSGGLIRAYEQYF
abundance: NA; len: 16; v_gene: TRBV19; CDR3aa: CASSWGGARGANVLTF
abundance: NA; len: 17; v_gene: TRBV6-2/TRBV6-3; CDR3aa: CASSSPPPGSGDVEHYF
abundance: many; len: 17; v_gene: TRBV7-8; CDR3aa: CASSTPGQGPGLNEQFF
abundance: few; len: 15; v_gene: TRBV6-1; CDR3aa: CASRREQGEGTEAFF
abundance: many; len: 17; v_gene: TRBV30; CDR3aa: CAWSRSSGVNWGETQYF
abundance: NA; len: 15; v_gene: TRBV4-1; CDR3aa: CASSQEGRRMDTQYF
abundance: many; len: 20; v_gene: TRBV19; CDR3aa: CASSPQGLAGGNLRGNEQFF
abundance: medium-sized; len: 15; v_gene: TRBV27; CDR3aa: CASRSTRGVVEKLFF
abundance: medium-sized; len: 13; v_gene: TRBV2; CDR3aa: CASNGDATYEQYF
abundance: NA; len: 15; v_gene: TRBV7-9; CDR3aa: CASSLFGGTQETQYF
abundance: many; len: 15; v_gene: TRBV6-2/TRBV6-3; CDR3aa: CASSFGGRAGGEQFF
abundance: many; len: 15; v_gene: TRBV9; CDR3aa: CASSVGFRGYNEQFF
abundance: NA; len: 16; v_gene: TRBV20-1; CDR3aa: CSATTSGRARPYEQYF
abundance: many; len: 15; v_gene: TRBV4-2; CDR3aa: CASSPTGQGMHEQYF
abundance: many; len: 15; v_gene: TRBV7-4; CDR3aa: CASSLDSVGSYEQYF